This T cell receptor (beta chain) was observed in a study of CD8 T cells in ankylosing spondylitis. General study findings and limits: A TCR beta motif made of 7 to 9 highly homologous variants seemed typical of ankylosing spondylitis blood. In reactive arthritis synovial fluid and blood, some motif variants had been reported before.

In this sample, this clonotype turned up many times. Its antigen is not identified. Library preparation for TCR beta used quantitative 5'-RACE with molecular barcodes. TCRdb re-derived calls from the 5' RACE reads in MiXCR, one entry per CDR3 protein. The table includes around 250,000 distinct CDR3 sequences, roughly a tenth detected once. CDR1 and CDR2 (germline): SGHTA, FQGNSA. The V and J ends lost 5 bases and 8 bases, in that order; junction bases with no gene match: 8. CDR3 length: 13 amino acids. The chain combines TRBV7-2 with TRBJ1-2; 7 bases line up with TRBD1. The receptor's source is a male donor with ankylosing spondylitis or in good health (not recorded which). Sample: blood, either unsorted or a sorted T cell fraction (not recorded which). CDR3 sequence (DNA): TGTGCCAGCAGCACGTCGACAGGGAGCGGCTACACCTTC. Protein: CASSTSTGSGYTF.